Below are 20 T cell receptor beta chains sequenced from a single sample in a study of cytomegalovirus exposure and HLA in healthy donors. The PCR contained 60 Vbeta and 13 Jbeta primers. Clones were sequenced by immunoSEQ multiplex PCR, and TCRdb holds only the in-frame ones, with some missing. Here the sample spans about 120,000 clones, about 80% being singletons. The specimen sequenced was PBMCs. These TCRs come from a female donor in good health and CMV-seropositive.

This chain uses TRBV30 with TRBJ1-2, with D perhaps TRBD1 (5 bases). Germline values: CDR1 GTSNPN, CDR2 SVGIG (reference sequence). The length of the CDR3 is 13 residues. The V end lost 2 bases, the J end lost 1 base, and 8 bases lay between the germline ends. The CDR3 bases are TGTGCCTGGAGTAGAGACAGTAACTATGGCTACACCTTC. Its translation is CAWSRDSNYGYTF. The full variable domain, in which reference TRBV30 and TRBJ1-2 provide the parts outside the CDR3, is SQTIHQWPATLVQPVGSPLSLECTVEGTSNPNLYWYRQAAGRGLQLLFYSVGIGQISSEVPQNLSASRPQDRQFILSSKKLLLSDSGFYLCAWSRDSNYGYTFGSGTRLTVV.

The sample holds one count of this clone. The V gene is TRBV12-5, the J gene TRBJ1-6; D is unresolved. The CDR3 consists of 14 residues. Germline V gene data show CDR1 as LGHNT and CDR2 as FRNRAP. V was clipped by 2 bases and J by 5 bases, with 7 bases between them. The CDR3: CASGLNGNNSPLHF. The CDR3 nucleotides are TGTGCTAGTGGTTTGAACGGTAATAATTCACCCCTCCACTTT.

This clone was picked up a small number of times. This chain connects TRBV5-1 to TRBJ1-1; D is ambiguous. CDR1 SGHRS and CDR2 YFSETQ come from the germline V gene. CDR3 length: 14 amino acids. V gave up 1 base and J gave up 5 bases, with 12 bases separating them. DNA of the CDR3: TGCGCCAGCAGCTTGACGACCGGAGGGACTGAAGCTTTCTTT. Its translation: CASSLTTGGTEAFF.

The rearrangement uses TRBV6-1 and TRBJ1-3; the D gene is possibly TRBD1 (6 bases). CDR3 length: 14 amino acids. Germline values: CDR1 MNHNS, CDR2 SASEGT. The V and J ends lost 5 bases and 0 bases respectively, with 8 bases between them. The DNA of the CDR3 is TGTGCCAGCAGTTTACAGGGCTCTGGAAACACCATATATTTT. This codes for CASSLQGSGNTIYF.

The chain links TRBV15 to TRBJ1-6, with TRBD1 matching 7 bases. From germline, CDR1 is LNHNV and CDR2 YYDKDF (reference sequence). V lost 6 bases, J lost 6 bases, and 5 bases stayed unmatched. The CDR3 totals 14 residues. CDR3 protein: CATSLDRTNSPLHF. CDR3 sequence (DNA): TGTGCCACCAGTTTGGACAGGACTAATTCACCCCTCCACTTT. The variable domain in full, completed from reference TRBV15 and TRBJ1-6, reads DAMVIQNPRYQVTQFGKPVTLSCSQTLNHNVMYWYQQKSSQAPKLLFHYYDKDFNNEADTPDNFQSRRPNTSFCFLDIRSPGLGDTAMYLCATSLDRTNSPLHFGNGTRLTVT.

The chain has TRBV6-1 and TRBJ2-7; D remains unclear. Germline CDR1 MNHNS, CDR2 SASEGT. The CDR3 has 12 residues. V lost 4 bases, J lost 4 bases, and 8 bases lay in between. The CDR3 loop is CASSAIDYEQYF. The CDR3 nucleotides are TGTGCCAGCAGTGCAATAGATTACGAGCAGTACTTC.

The chain links TRBV5-1 to TRBJ1-2; 8 bases agree with TRBD1. Germline values: CDR1 SGHRS, CDR2 YFSETQ. J was trimmed by 4 bases and V by 2 bases; bases with no gene match: 4. This CDR3 has 14 residues. CDR3 sequence: CASSFGTGTYGYTF. Here the CDR3 DNA reads TGCGCCAGCAGCTTCGGGACAGGCACCTATGGCTACACCTTC.

This clone turned up a few times. V and J are TRBV30 and TRBJ2-7; no clear D gene. From germline, CDR1 is GTSNPN and CDR2 SVGIG (reference sequence). The CDR3 totals 11 residues. As DNA, the CDR3 is TGTGGAGGCGTGACGGCCTACGAGCAGTACTTC. It encodes CGGVTAYEQYF.

As to this clone: One junction end does not reproduce the germline sequence, and a read error may be involved. This rearrangement joins TRBV7-9 to TRBJ1-3; D possibly corresponds to TRBD1 (6 bases). The CDR3 runs to 14 residues. Germline V gene data show CDR1 as SEHNR and CDR2 as FQNEAQ (reference sequence). As DNA, the CDR3 is TGTTCCAGCTTGGGGGGGCGATCTGGAAACACCATATATTTT. Translating gives CSSLGGRSGNTIYF.

This clone occurred a few times. The chain is built from TRBV6-5 and TRBJ1-2; possible D gene TRBD1, 5 bases. CDR3 size: 13 residues. CDR1 and CDR2 (germline): MNHEY, SVGAGI. Trimming pared 2 bases from V and 8 bases from J, leaving 12 bases between. The CDR3 region is CASSYRGLTGYTF. CDR3 sequence (DNA): TGTGCCAGCAGTTACAGGGGCCTAACGGGCTACACCTTC.

The V gene is TRBV18, the J gene TRBJ2-1; unclear D gene. Trimming took 0 bases from V and 10 from J, leaving 13 bases between them. This CDR3 spans 14 amino acids. Germline V gives CDR1 KGHSH, CDR2 LQKENI. CDR3 sequence (DNA): TGTGCCAGCTCACCACCGCCAGCGTTAGGAGAGCAGTTCTTC. As protein: CASSPPPALGEQFF.

The V and J genes are TRBV20-1 and TRBJ2-1; D is unresolved. V was cut by 3 bases and J by 7 bases, with 7 bases left in between. The CDR3 totals 11 residues. The germline V gene encodes CDR1 DFQATT and CDR2 SNEGSKA (reference sequence). The CDR3 reads CSARAPNEQFF. Here the CDR3 DNA reads TGCAGTGCTAGGGCTCCGAATGAGCAGTTCTTC.

The gene calls are TRBV6-5 and TRBJ2-5, with D possibly matching TRBD1 (5 bases). The J call is doubtful: the DNA matches TRBJ2-7 better. Germline V CDR1 and CDR2: MNHEY, SVGAGI. The CDR3 extends over 10 amino acids. CDR3 region: CASGAYEQYF. DNA for the CDR3: TGTGCCAGCGGGGCTTACGAGCAGTACTTC.

This rearrangement joins TRBV7-2 to TRBJ1-2; 11 bases agree with TRBD1. CDR1 and CDR2 (germline): SGHTA, FQGNSA. The CDR3 has 17 residues. Losses at the gene ends were 2 bases for V and 0 bases for J; bases not matched to a gene: 5. The CDR3 sequence: CASSLNTGQGANYGYTF. For the CDR3, the DNA is TGTGCCAGCAGCTTAAATACGGGACAGGGGGCTAACTATGGCTACACCTTC.

This chain uses TRBV14 with TRBJ2-2, with TRBD1 identical over 8 bases. This CDR3 contains 18 residues. Germline V gene lookup returns CDR1 SGHDN and CDR2 FVKESK. The V gene end was trimmed by 2 bases and the J gene end by 0 bases; junction bases not matched to a gene: 8. The CDR3 loop is CASSQRRSTGANTGELFF. CDR3 bases: TGTGCCAGCAGCCAAAGGAGATCGACAGGGGCGAACACCGGGGAGCTGTTTTTT. The whole variable domain, filled in from reference TRBV14 and TRBJ2-2, reads EAGVTQFPSHSVIEKGQTVTLRCDPISGHDNLYWYRRVMGKEIKFLLHFVKESKQDESGMPNNRFLAERTGGTYSTLKVQPAELEDSGVYFCASSQRRSTGANTGELFFGEGSRLTVL.

V gene TRBV28 combines with J gene TRBJ2-1, with TRBD2 matching over 11 bases. V lost 2 bases and J lost 1; bases outside the gene matches: 1. The germline CDR1 and CDR2 sequences are MDHEN and SYDVKM. The CDR3 extends over 16 amino acids. For the CDR3, the DNA is TGTGCCAGCAGTTTACGACTAGCGGGATCCTACAATGAGCAGTTCTTC. Protein: CASSLRLAGSYNEQFF.

V is TRBV5-4 and J is TRBJ2-1; 10 bases fit TRBD2. CDR1 and CDR2 from the germline V gene are SGHNT and YYREEE (reference sequence). V lost 2 bases, J lost 5 bases, and 7 bases stayed unmatched. The length of the CDR3 is 16 residues. CDR3 protein: CASSLSAGGRNNEQFF. The CDR3 DNA reads as TGTGCCAGCAGCTTATCAGCGGGGGGGCGGAACAATGAGCAGTTCTTC.

The genes are TRBV19 and TRBJ1-3, with 8 bases fitting TRBD1. The germline gives CDR1 LNHDA, CDR2 SQIVND (reference sequence). This CDR3 comprises 15 residues. J was trimmed by 4 bases and V by 6 bases; bases with no gene match: 8. The DNA for the CDR3 is TGTGCCAGTAGGAGTCAGGGGGCAATCGGAAACACCATATATTTT. It specifies CASRSQGAIGNTIYF. The whole variable domain, remainder taken from reference TRBV19 and TRBJ1-3, is DGGITQSPKYLFRKEGQNVTLSCEQNLNHDAMYWYRQDPGQGLRLIYYSQIVNDFQKGDIAEGYSVSREKKESFPLTVTSAQKNPTAFYLCASRSQGAIGNTIYFGEGSWLTVV.

This clone was observed a few times. CDR3 sequence reads: CASSEQYYGYTF. The CDR3 DNA is TGTGCCAGCAGTGAACAGTACTATGGCTACACCTTC. The chain combines TRBV2 with TRBJ1-2; D is unclear. Trimming shortened V by 2 bases and J by 3 bases, and 4 bases separated the two germline ends. This CDR3 has 12 residues. Per the germline V gene, CDR1 is SNHLY and CDR2 is FYNNEI.

This chain links TRBV11-2 with TRBJ2-7; 8 bases align to TRBD1. With V trimmed by 5 bases and J by 3 bases, 6 bases remained unmatched. Germline CDR1 and CDR2: SGHAT and FQNNGV. CDR3 length: 14 residues. The CDR3 DNA sequence: TGTGCCAGCAGCATCGGGACAGGAGACTACGAGCAGTACTTC. As protein: CASSIGTGDYEQYF.